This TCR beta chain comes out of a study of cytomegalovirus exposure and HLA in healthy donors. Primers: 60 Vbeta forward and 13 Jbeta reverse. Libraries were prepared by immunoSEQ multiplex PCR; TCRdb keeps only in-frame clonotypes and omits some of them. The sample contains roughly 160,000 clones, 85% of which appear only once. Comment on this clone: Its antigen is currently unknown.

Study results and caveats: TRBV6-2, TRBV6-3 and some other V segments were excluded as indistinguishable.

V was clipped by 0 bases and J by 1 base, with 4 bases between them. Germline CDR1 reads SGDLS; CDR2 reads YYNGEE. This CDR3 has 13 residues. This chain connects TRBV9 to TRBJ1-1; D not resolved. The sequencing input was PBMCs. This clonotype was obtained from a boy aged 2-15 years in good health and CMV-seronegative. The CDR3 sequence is CASSVVSNTEAFF. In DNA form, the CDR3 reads TGTGCCAGCAGCGTAGTCTCGAACACTGAAGCTTTCTTT.